Below, one T cell receptor beta chain is given with its context. This sample is part of a study of radiotherapy plus CTLA-4 blockade in lung cancer. The method was immunoSEQ multiplex PCR; TCRdb's version includes in-frame clones alone and lacks a portion of them. Among about 77,000 clones listed, 70% to 85% were seen once. The origin of this receptor is a human donor with non-small cell lung cancer whose response to radiotherapy plus ipilimumab could not be evaluated. The material was peripheral blood, obtained from a patient treated with radiotherapy plus ipilimumab.

The CDR3 DNA reads as TGTGCCTGGAGTGGCCCGGGCACAGATACGCAGTATTTT. Translated, it gives CAWSGPGTDTQYF. This chain uses TRBV30 with TRBJ2-3; unclear D gene. Germline assignment: CDR1 GTSNPN and CDR2 SVGIG (reference sequence). The CDR3 totals 13 residues. V was shortened by 1 base and J by 1 base, with 6 bases between the two germline ends. Full variable domain (rest looked up from reference TRBV30 and TRBJ2-3): SQTIHQWPATLVQPVGSPLSLECTVEGTSNPNLYWYRQAAGRGLQLLFYSVGIGQISSEVPQNLSASRPQDRQFILSSKKLLLSDSGFYLCAWSGPGTDTQYFGPGTRLTVL.